Following are 5 T cell receptor beta chains from one sample sequenced in a study of CXCR4 blockade with PD-1 therapy in pancreatic cancer. Some clones are missing from TCRdb's copy, which holds only in-frame ones; the method was immunoSEQ multiplex PCR. The sample includes about 17,000 clones, around 72% of them seen just once. Sample: tumor tissue. Receptor source: a human donor with pancreatic ductal adenocarcinoma.

The chain couples TRBV29-1 to TRBJ1-1; D unclear. Germline loops: CDR1 SQVTM, CDR2 ANQGSEA. Trimming shortened V by 6 bases and J by 1 base, and 9 bases separated the two germline ends. The CDR3 covers 12 residues. The CDR3 DNA reads TGCAGCGTCCCGGGAGGGAACACTGAAGCTTTCTTT. Encoded protein: CSVPGGNTEAFF.

This sequence joins TRBV19 and TRBJ1-6; possible D gene TRBD1, 5 bases. Germline values: CDR1 LNHDA, CDR2 SQIVND (reference sequence). With 1 base removed from V and 8 bases from J, the gap between germline ends came to 12 bases. This CDR3 is 15 amino acids long. The CDR3 nucleotides are TGTGCCAGTAGTATAGGAGGAGGGGAAGATTCACCCCTCCACTTT. It translates to CASSIGGGEDSPLHF.

This chain connects TRBV10-1 to TRBJ2-7; 9 nucleotides align to TRBD2. The junction had 0 bases not matched to a gene; V was cut back by 6 bases and J by 3 bases. Germline V gene lookup returns CDR1 WNHNN and CDR2 SYGVQD (reference sequence). The CDR3 runs 12 residues. The CDR3 protein is CASRAGGYEQYF. The CDR3 DNA follows: TGCGCCAGCAGAGCGGGGGGCTACGAGCAGTACTTC.

This clone has only one observation. The chain is built from TRBV6-8 and TRBJ2-2; 11 bases are a match to TRBD1. V was pared by 5 bases and J by 4 bases, with 15 bases of the junction left unmatched. This CDR3 region has 19 residues. Germline V gene lookup returns CDR1 MNHGY and CDR2 SAAAGT. CDR3 in amino acids: CASSKTGQGGLVPTGELFF. Written as DNA, the CDR3 is TGTGCCAGCAGTAAAACGGGACAGGGGGGTCTGGTGCCCACCGGGGAGCTGTTTTTT.

The table lists this clone with a count of one. At one boundary the junction diverges from the germline segment, which might be a read error. This rearrangement joins TRBV6-8 to TRBJ1-1; the D is unclear. The germline V gene has CDR1 MNHGY and CDR2 SAAAGT. This CDR3 comprises 13 residues. This CDR3 is CTSSARVDTEAFF. DNA of the CDR3: TGTACCAGCAGTGCGAGGGTGGACACTGAAGCTTTCTTT.